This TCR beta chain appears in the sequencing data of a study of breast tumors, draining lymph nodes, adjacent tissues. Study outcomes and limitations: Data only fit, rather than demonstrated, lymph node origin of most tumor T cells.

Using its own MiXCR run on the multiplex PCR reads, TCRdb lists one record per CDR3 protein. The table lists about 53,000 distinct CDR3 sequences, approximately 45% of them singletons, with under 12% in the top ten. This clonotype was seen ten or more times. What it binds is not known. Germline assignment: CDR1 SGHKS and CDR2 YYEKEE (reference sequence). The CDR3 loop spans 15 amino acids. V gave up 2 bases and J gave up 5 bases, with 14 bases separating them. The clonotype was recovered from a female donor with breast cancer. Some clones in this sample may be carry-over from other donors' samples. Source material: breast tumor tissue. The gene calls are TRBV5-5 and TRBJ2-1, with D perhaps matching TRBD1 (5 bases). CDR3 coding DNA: TGTGCCAGCAGCTTTAGGGGCCAGGGCAACAATGAGCAGTTCTTC. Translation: CASSFRGQGNNEQFF.